This T cell receptor beta chain was recovered during a study of T cells in Graves' hyperthyroidism and ophthalmopathy. What was amplified from RNA transcripts were TCR beta CDR3 regions. Initially, a first-round RT-PCR of the TCR CDR3 employed the HTBI primer set. One entry per CDR3 protein results from TCRdb running MiXCR on the multiplex PCR reads. Of a few hundred thousand distinct CDR3 sequences in the sample, 15% to 18% were seen once. About this clonotype itself: Its target is unknown.

The study, taken as a whole, reports: From stable hyperthyroidism, ophthalmopathy was separated by a 13 V-J model.

Lactation, pregnancy, other autoimmune disease or uncontrolled infection led to exclusion of patients. Extraction of PBMCs used more than 8.5 ml of fresh peripheral blood. V gave up 2 bases and J gave up 10 bases, with 14 bases separating them. The germline gives CDR1 SGHTA, CDR2 FQGNSA. The CDR3 is 13 residues long. The sequence derives from a woman aged 25 to 39 with Graves' hyperthyroidism. The specimen sequenced was blood. This chain connects TRBV7-2 to TRBJ1-2; possible D gene TRBD1, 5 bases. The CDR3 DNA sequence: TGTGCCAGCAGCTTAATCGGGACGGATGACTACACCTTC. It encodes CASSLIGTDDYTF.